Presented here are 28 T cell receptor beta chains from one specimen sequenced in a study of cytomegalovirus exposure and HLA in healthy donors. The PCR used 60 Vbeta and 13 Jbeta primers. The table came from immunoSEQ multiplex PCR; TCRdb's copy has only in-frame clones and leaves some out. There are about 190,000 clones in the sample; more than 65% occur only once, and around 6.1% lies in the top ten. Sequenced sample: PBMCs. The source of these receptors is a woman aged 30 to 39 in good health and CMV-seropositive.

This clone was seen just once. The rearrangement uses TRBV11-3 and TRBJ2-5; D is uncertain. This CDR3 comprises 13 residues. Looked up from germline, CDR1 is SGHNT and CDR2 is YENEEA. V lost 0 bases, J lost 4 bases, and 6 bases lay in between. The CDR3 nucleotides are TGTGCCAGCAGCTTAGATAGCATAGAGACCCAGTACTTC. Encoded protein: CASSLDSIETQYF. The complete variable domain, with remaining parts taken from reference TRBV11-3 and TRBJ2-5, reads EAGVVQSPRYKIIEKKQPVAFWCNPISGHNTLYWYLQNLGQGPELLIRYENEEAVDDSQLPKDRFSAERLKGVDSTLKIQPAELGDSAVYLCASSLDSIETQYFGPGTRLLVL.

A word on this clone: This sample also contains other DNA sequences that code for the same CDR3. This chain links TRBV19 with TRBJ2-7; D might be TRBD1 (5 bases). Per germline, CDR1 LNHDA and CDR2 SQIVND (reference sequence). The CDR3 is 12 residues long. Trimming removed 3 bases from V and 3 bases from J, with 6 bases in between. The CDR3 loop is CASSIRGYEQYF. CDR3 coding DNA: TGTGCCAGTAGTATTAGGGGCTACGAGCAGTACTTC.

Concerning this clone itself: One end of the junction varies from germline; a read error may be responsible. The rearrangement uses TRBV7-9 and TRBJ1-4; no reliable D call. CDR1 is SEHNR and CDR2 is FQNEAQ in the germline V gene (reference sequence). CDR3 length: 13 amino acids. Written as DNA, the CDR3 is TGTTCCAGCAACATACGGGGAAATGAAAAACTGTTTTTT. Residues: CSSNIRGNEKLFF.

V gene TRBV5-1 combines with J gene TRBJ2-1; 8 nucleotides match TRBD2. The CDR3 contains 17 residues. CDR1 and CDR2 (germline): SGHRS, YFSETQ. With V trimmed by 0 bases and J by 8 bases, 13 bases remained unmatched. In nucleotides, the CDR3 is TGCGCCAGCAGCTTGGTAGTATGGGGAGATAGCGGGGATGAGCAGTTCTTC. It yields the protein CASSLVVWGDSGDEQFF.

The chain is built from TRBV5-4 and TRBJ2-5; the D gene is possibly TRBD1 (7 bases). The CDR3 is 16 amino acids. The germline V gene encodes CDR1 SGHNT and CDR2 YYREEE (reference sequence). V was trimmed by 0 bases and J by 3 bases, leaving 15 bases between them. CDR3 sequence: CASSLVLPGGKETQYF. CDR3 coding DNA: TGTGCCAGCAGCTTGGTTCTGCCAGGGGGGAAAGAGACCCAGTACTTC.

A few counts support this clone. The rearrangement joins TRBV5-6 to TRBJ1-3; D is perhaps TRBD1 (6 bases). Trimming removed 4 bases at V and 3 bases at J, with 14 bases between. Germline CDR1 SGHDT, CDR2 YYEEEE. The CDR3 is 15 residues long. The CDR3, as DNA: TGTGCCAGCAGCAACTACAGGGCCATTGGAAACACCATATATTTT. Amino acid sequence: CASSNYRAIGNTIYF.

This rearrangement joins TRBV5-1 to TRBJ2-1, with TRBD1 matching over 7 bases. The trim removed 4 bases at V and 6 bases at J, leaving 10 bases unmatched. Germline values: CDR1 SGHRS, CDR2 YFSETQ. The CDR3 has 15 amino acids. The CDR3 sequence is CASSPAGGMINEQFF. CDR3 sequence (DNA): TGCGCCAGCAGCCCGGCAGGGGGAATGATCAATGAGCAGTTCTTC.

The chain recombines TRBV7-3 with TRBJ1-5; 9 nucleotides match TRBD1. This CDR3 is 13 amino acids long. Germline V gives CDR1 SGHTA, CDR2 FQGTGA. V shed 6 bases, J shed 7 bases, and the junction held 4 bases outside the gene matches. This chain's CDR3 is CASSSTGGQPQHF. The CDR3 DNA sequence: TGTGCCAGCAGTTCTACAGGGGGCCAGCCCCAGCATTTT. Combining the CDR3 with reference TRBV7-3 and TRBJ1-5 gives the whole variable domain GAGVSQTPSNKVTEKGKYVELRCDPISGHTALYWYRQSLGQGPEFLIYFQGTGAADDSGLPNDRFFAVRPEGSVSTLKIQRTERGDSAVYLCASSSTGGQPQHFGDGTRLSIL.

V is TRBV27 and J is TRBJ2-7, with a tentative D call TRBD2 (5 bases). In germline, CDR1 is MNHEY, CDR2 SMNVEV (reference sequence). The CDR3 runs 13 residues. V shed 5 bases and J shed 3 bases, with 11 bases lying between them. CDR3 sequence: CASSPPDFYEQYF. The DNA for the CDR3 is TGTGCCAGCAGTCCTCCGGACTTCTACGAGCAGTACTTC.

This sequence joins TRBV5-1 and TRBJ1-2; no reliable D call. CDR1 is SGHRS and CDR2 is YFSETQ in the germline V gene. Trimming left V 0 bases short and J 2 bases short, with 11 bases between. The CDR3 has 15 residues. The DNA for the CDR3 is TGCGCCAGCAGCTTGGAGATCGGGAGAAACTATGGCTACACCTTC. Its protein is CASSLEIGRNYGYTF.

The chain couples TRBV28 to TRBJ2-7; D not resolved. This CDR3 has 11 amino acids. V was pared by 6 bases and J by 9 bases, with 12 bases between. Germline CDR1 MDHEN, CDR2 SYDVKM. Here the CDR3 DNA reads TGTGCCAGCAGCCCACTTGGAGCGCAGTACTTC. Its translation is CASSPLGAQYF.

This chain connects TRBV12-5 to TRBJ1-1, with D tentatively TRBD1 (6 bases). This CDR3 is built from 14 residues. V gave up 3 bases and J gave up 1 base, with 9 bases separating them. Germline-derived CDR1 and CDR2 are LGHNT and FRNRAP. The CDR3 loop reads CASGFGTSNTEAFF. CDR3 bases: TGTGCTAGTGGTTTTGGGACATCGAACACTGAAGCTTTCTTT.

The chain recombines TRBV6-1 with TRBJ2-1; D perhaps matches TRBD2 (6 bases). The CDR3 spans 15 residues. Trimming pared 4 bases from V and 3 bases from J, leaving 13 bases between. Germline CDR1 and CDR2: MNHNS and SASEGT. This CDR3 is CASSGLGGSYNEQFF. The CDR3 DNA is TGTGCCAGCAGTGGATTGGGGGGAAGCTACAATGAGCAGTTCTTC.

The genes are TRBV11-2 and TRBJ2-5; 9 positions agree with TRBD1. There are 14 residues in the CDR3. From germline, CDR1 is SGHAT and CDR2 FQNNGV. V shed 5 bases, J shed 2 bases, and the junction held 3 bases outside the gene matches. CDR3 in amino acids: CASSPGQGQETQYF. The CDR3 region has the DNA TGTGCCAGCAGCCCCGGACAGGGGCAAGAGACCCAGTACTTC.

The chain links TRBV6-5 to TRBJ2-3; D possibly corresponds to TRBD2 (5 bases). CDR1 is MNHEY and CDR2 is SVGAGI in the germline V gene. V lost 0 bases, J lost 7 bases, and 14 bases lay in between. This CDR3 region has 15 residues. The CDR3 coding sequence is TGTGCCAGCAGTTACTCCGGAGGAGTTCAGAATACGCAGTATTTT. This sequence encodes CASSYSGGVQNTQYF.

This chain uses TRBV27 with TRBJ2-2; 7 nucleotides align to TRBD2. V lost 6 bases, J lost 7 bases, and 11 bases stayed unmatched. Germline lookup yields CDR1 MNHEY and CDR2 SMNVEV (reference sequence). This CDR3 spans 15 amino acids. CDR3: CASSRTSDFGGELFF. Here the CDR3 DNA reads TGTGCCAGCAGCCGCACTAGCGATTTTGGCGGGGAGCTGTTTTTT.

The chain links TRBV5-8 to TRBJ1-2, with TRBD1 matching over 7 bases. The CDR3 has 16 residues. Germline values: CDR1 SGHTS, CDR2 YDEGEE. V dropped 1 base and J dropped 8; count of bases not matched to a gene: 14. The CDR3 bases are TGTGCCAGCAGCTTGTGGGGTCCGGGACAGCTATGGGGCTACACCTTC. This gives the protein CASSLWGPGQLWGYTF.

The chain links TRBV27 to TRBJ1-1; maybe TRBD1 (5 bases). V was clipped by 6 bases and J by 7 bases, with 21 bases between them. The CDR3 contains 15 residues. CDR1 MNHEY and CDR2 SMNVEV come from the germline V gene (reference sequence). In DNA, the CDR3 is TGTGCCAGCAGCTCCCCTGCCGCAGGGTACAGTGAAGCTTTCTTT. Translated: CASSSPAAGYSEAFF.

A remark on this clone: One end of the junction does not line up with germline, which may come from a read error. The chain uses TRBV6-1 and TRBJ1-1; D uncertain. From germline, CDR1 is MNHNS and CDR2 SASEGT. This CDR3 has 14 residues. The CDR3: CASSLELVRTEAFF. CDR3 nucleotide sequence: TGCGCCTCCTCTTTGGAGTTGGTGAGGACTGAAGCTTTCTTT.

This CDR3 is CASSLSGTGGLNQPQHF. As DNA, the CDR3 is TGCGCCAGCAGCTTGTCCGGGACAGGGGGCCTAAATCAGCCCCAGCATTTT. This chain joins TRBV5-1 and TRBJ1-5, with 12 bases fitting TRBD1. CDR1 and CDR2 from the germline V gene are SGHRS and YFSETQ. J gave up 4 bases and V 1 base, and 6 bases lay outside the gene matches. This CDR3 region has 17 residues.

The rearrangement links TRBV15 to TRBJ2-7; D possibly corresponds to TRBD1 (5 bases). Germline values: CDR1 LNHNV, CDR2 YYDKDF (reference sequence). The CDR3 consists of 16 residues. Trimming left V 0 bases short and J 0 bases short, with 12 bases between. The CDR3 region has the DNA TGTGCCACCAGCAGAGAAGGGGCTAAGAGCTCCTACGAGCAGTACTTC. Its translation: CATSREGAKSSYEQYF. The entire variable domain, with the rest obtained from reference TRBV15 and TRBJ2-7, is as follows: DAMVIQNPRYQVTQFGKPVTLSCSQTLNHNVMYWYQQKSSQAPKLLFHYYDKDFNNEADTPDNFQSRRPNTSFCFLDIRSPGLGDTAMYLCATSREGAKSSYEQYFGPGTRLTVT.

The J gene is TRBJ2-1, the V gene TRBV6-5; D is possibly TRBD2 (6 bases). There are 15 residues in the CDR3. CDR1 is MNHEY and CDR2 is SVGAGI in the germline V gene. The ends were cut back, 7 bases at V and 0 bases at J, with 13 bases in the middle. CDR3 coding DNA: TGTGCCAGCAATCTAGCGCCGAGCTCCTACAATGAGCAGTTCTTC. Its protein product is CASNLAPSSYNEQFF.

In this sample, this clone turned up once. CDR3 region: CAISVLQETEAFF. DNA of the CDR3: TGTGCCATCAGTGTGTTACAGGAAACTGAAGCTTTCTTT. The chain uses TRBV10-3 and TRBJ1-1, with D perhaps TRBD1 (5 bases). CDR1 is ENHRY, CDR2 SYGVKD, per germline. V lost 4 bases and J 5 bases, leaving 11 bases between the germline ends. The CDR3 covers 13 residues.

V and J are TRBV6-1 and TRBJ2-5; 7 positions agree with TRBD2. CDR1 is MNHNS, CDR2 SASEGT, per germline. The CDR3 length is 14 residues. V lost 8 bases, J lost 2 bases, and 8 bases stayed unmatched. CDR3 residues: CASLTGSGQETQYF. CDR3 DNA sequence: TGTGCCAGCCTTACCGGTAGCGGGCAAGAGACCCAGTACTTC.

Turning to this clone: An end of the junction does not agree with germline; a read error may underlie this. The chain is built from TRBV5-1 and TRBJ1-4, with a weak D call TRBD1 (5 bases). The germline CDR1 and CDR2 sequences are SGHRS and YFSETQ. CDR3 size: 14 residues. DNA of the CDR3: TGCGCCAGCAGTTTGACAGCAACTGATGAAAAACTGTTTTTT. This sequence encodes CASSLTATDEKLFF. Variable domain in full (rest from reference TRBV5-1 and TRBJ1-4): KAGVTQTPRYLIKTRGQQVTLSCSPISGHRSVSWYQQTPGQGLQFLFEYFSETQRNKGNFPGRFSGRQFSNSRSEMNVSTLELGDSALYLCASSLTATDEKLFFGSGTQLSVL.

This chain links TRBV7-9 with TRBJ1-5; D ambiguous. V lost 3 bases and J lost 1, with 4 bases in between. The CDR3 covers 13 residues. Per the germline V gene, CDR1 is SEHNR and CDR2 is FQNEAQ (reference sequence). The CDR3 spells CASSFSSNQPQHF. The CDR3 DNA reads as TGTGCCAGCAGCTTTTCAAGCAATCAGCCCCAGCATTTT.

The V and J genes are TRBV9 and TRBJ2-5, with a weak D call TRBD2 (7 bases). V was clipped by 4 bases and J by 4 bases, with 17 bases between them. Germline CDR1 SGDLS, CDR2 YYNGEE. This CDR3 comprises 15 residues. The CDR3 nucleotides read TGTGCCAGCAGCATATTCGGGGGGCCCTTAGAGACCCAGTACTTC. Its protein is CASSIFGGPLETQYF.

This clone was observed a few times. V gene TRBV9 combines with J gene TRBJ2-1; the match to TRBD2 covers 11 bases. CDR3 length: 16 amino acids. J lost 6 bases, V lost 3 bases, and 8 bases had no gene match. Germline loops: CDR1 SGDLS, CDR2 YYNGEE. The CDR3 is CASSASSGGFSNEQFF. CDR3 nucleotide sequence: TGTGCCAGCAGCGCTTCTAGCGGGGGGTTTAGCAATGAGCAGTTCTTC.